This T cell receptor beta chain appears in the sequencing data of a study of blood T cell repertoires in COVID-19. Measured with immunoSEQ multiplex PCR; TCRdb has only the in-frame clones, and not every one. The table has 150,000 to 200,000 clones, around 84% seen once; the top ten hold 15%. Germline V gene sequence: CDR1 LGHNA, CDR2 YNFKEQ. Trimming removed 4 bases from V and 2 bases from J; junction bases left unmatched: 8. This CDR3 region has 17 residues. Categorization into cohorts depended on clinical history that participants reported. The origin of this receptor is a man aged 45-60 years who had recovered from COVID-19. The chain is built from TRBV4-2 and TRBJ2-5; 12 bases line up with TRBD2. Specimen: PBMCs or T cells enriched from blood (not recorded which). The CDR3 loop is CASSLAPSGGAQETQYF. CDR3 nucleotide sequence: TGTGCCAGCAGCCTGGCCCCTAGCGGGGGGGCTCAAGAGACCCAGTACTTC.